This TCR beta chain is drawn from a study of cytomegalovirus exposure and HLA in healthy donors. Turning to the study itself: Among 150 million to 200 million T cells, an earlier analysis found 95 million to 140 million unique TCR beta sequences.

Note on this clone: Its antigen is currently unknown.

CDR3 length equals 12 residues. Germline-derived CDR1 and CDR2 are MNHEY and SVGAGI. The V and J ends lost 6 bases and 7 bases respectively, with 10 bases between them. Study conclusions and caveats: The authors enumerated around 150 TCR beta chains as linked to cytomegalovirus.

PCR used 60 Vbeta primers and 13 Jbeta primers. Using immunoSEQ multiplex PCR, the repertoire was profiled, and TCRdb retains in-frame clones only, with some absent. Here the sample spans 150,000 or so clones, more than 70% being singletons. Source material: PBMCs. V is TRBV6-5 and J is TRBJ2-1; a possible D gene is TRBD1 (6 bases). The receptor's source is a man aged 50 to 59 in good health and CMV-seronegative. The CDR3 protein is CASRRTGNEQFF. In DNA form, the CDR3 reads TGTGCCAGCAGGCGAACAGGGAATGAGCAGTTCTTC.